This T cell receptor (beta chain) was found in a study of T cells in Graves' hyperthyroidism and ophthalmopathy. This clonotype was observed a few times. What it binds is unknown. General study findings and limits: A model of 13 V-J features distinguished ophthalmopathy from stable hyperthyroidism.

The investigators amplified TCR beta CDR3 regions from RNA transcripts. RT-PCR in the first round (using the HTBI primer set) targeted the TCR CDR3. TCRdb processed the multiplex PCR reads anew with MiXCR; each CDR3 protein has one entry. The profile covers 400,000 or so distinct CDR3 sequences, with nearly 15% appearing a single time and approximately 19% taken by the ten largest. CDR1 is SGHDT and CDR2 is YYEEEE in the germline V gene. With 4 bases removed from V and 8 bases from J, the gap between germline ends came to 12 bases. The CDR3 is made up of 13 amino acids. The rearrangement joins TRBV5-6 to TRBJ1-4, with a tentative D call TRBD1 (5 bases). The source material was blood. The clonotype originates from a woman aged 55-69 years with Graves' ophthalmopathy. The CDR3 DNA reads as TGTGCCAGCAGCCCCGGGACTAGGGAAAAACTGTTTTTT. This encodes CASSPGTREKLFF.